Below, 26 T cell receptor beta chains from the same sample are listed, as sequenced in a study of blood T cells in healthy people across ages. Primers used in a second PCR of about 7 to 11 cycles were a sample-barcoded 5' primer and a J-beta primer mix. TCRdb used MiXCR to reprocess the 5' RACE reads, holding one entry per CDR3 protein. The sample carries about 830,000 distinct CDR3 sequences, 58% recorded once. Specimen: blood. The receptors stem from a young man in good health.

This clonotype was counted a few times. The DNA of the CDR3 is TGTGCCAGCAGCTTAGATCGGAGCGGGGGGTCCCTCCAGGGAACCCAGTACTTC. Its protein product is CASSLDRSGGSLQGTQYF. The chain carries TRBV7-2 and TRBJ2-5, with TRBD2 identical over 9 bases. With 1 base clipped from V and 8 bases from J, the junction kept 17 bases outside the gene matches. The CDR3 has 18 residues. CDR1 SGHTA and CDR2 FQGNSA come from the germline V gene. Together with reference TRBV7-2 and TRBJ2-5, the CDR3 gives the full variable domain: GAGVSQSPSNKVTEKGKDVELRCDPISGHTALYWYRQSLGQGLEFLIYFQGNSAPDKSGLPSDRFSAERTGGSVSTLTIQRTQQEDSAVYLCASSLDRSGGSLQGTQYFGPGTRLLVL.

This chain connects TRBV7-9 to TRBJ2-5; 8 bases are a match to TRBD1. The length of the CDR3 is 15 residues. With 6 bases clipped from V and 1 base from J, the junction kept 7 bases outside the gene matches. Per the germline V gene, CDR1 is SEHNR and CDR2 is FQNEAQ (reference sequence). CDR3 amino acids: CASSSRDRSQETQYF. CDR3 bases: TGTGCCAGCAGTTCAAGGGACAGGAGCCAAGAGACCCAGTACTTC.

The chain uses TRBV5-1 and TRBJ2-6; D is perhaps TRBD1 (5 bases). The germline V gene has CDR1 SGHRS and CDR2 YFSETQ. Trimming took 6 bases from V and 1 from J, leaving 17 bases between them. CDR3 size: 17 residues. The CDR3 nucleotides are TGCGCCAGCACCAGGACGGTGGGGCGGTCTGGGGCCAACGTCCTGACTTTC. This encodes CASTRTVGRSGANVLTF.

The V and J genes are TRBV27 and TRBJ2-7, with D possibly TRBD2 on 6 matching bases. Germline-derived CDR1 and CDR2 are MNHEY and SMNVEV (reference sequence). Trimming took 3 bases from V and 5 from J, leaving 11 bases between them. CDR3 length: 13 residues. The CDR3 reads CASSFLATNEQYF. For the CDR3, the DNA is TGTGCCAGCAGTTTCCTAGCGACAAACGAGCAGTACTTC.

This clonotype was picked up a small number of times. The rearrangement uses TRBV6-5 and TRBJ2-1; D might be TRBD2 (5 bases). This CDR3 is built from 13 residues. Per the germline V gene, CDR1 is MNHEY and CDR2 is SVGAGI. V was trimmed by 0 bases and J by 9 bases, leaving 9 bases between them. The CDR3 reads CASSYSLRGEQFF. In nucleotides, the CDR3 is TGTGCCAGCAGTTACTCACTCCGGGGTGAGCAGTTCTTC.

The chain links TRBV25-1 to TRBJ2-5; the D is unclear. V was cut by 3 bases and J by 5 bases, with 7 bases left in between. From germline, CDR1 is MGHDK and CDR2 SYGVNS. The CDR3 spans 12 residues. This CDR3 reads CASSESFETQYF. The DNA of the CDR3 is TGTGCCAGCAGTGAGTCCTTCGAGACCCAGTACTTC.

This chain links TRBV20-1 with TRBJ2-5; no clear D gene. This CDR3 comprises 12 residues. Germline V gene lookup returns CDR1 DFQATT and CDR2 SNEGSKA (reference sequence). V was cut by 3 bases and J by 2 bases, with 7 bases left in between. The CDR3 DNA sequence: TGCAGTGCTAGTGCGGAACAAGAGACCCAGTACTTC. It yields the protein CSASAEQETQYF.

This clonotype was seen more than once but under ten times. The CDR3 DNA follows: TGTGCCAGCAGCCAAGGACAGTGGCCTTACGAGCAGTACTTC. Protein product: CASSQGQWPYEQYF. The chain joins TRBV14 to TRBJ2-4, with a possible D match to TRBD1 (5 bases). The J call may not be correct, given that the DNA end is closer to TRBJ2-7. Germline assignment: CDR1 SGHDN and CDR2 FVKESK. The CDR3 has 14 amino acids.

This chain joins TRBV7-3 and TRBJ1-1, with 11 nucleotides matching TRBD1. CDR3 size: 13 residues. Germline V CDR1 and CDR2: SGHTA, FQGTGA. J lost 8 bases, V lost 3 bases, and 2 bases had no gene match. The CDR3 DNA sequence: TGTGCCAGCAGCTTCTGGACAGGGGGCGAAGCTTTCTTT. The encoded protein is CASSFWTGGEAFF.

CDR3 DNA sequence: TGTGCCAGCAGCCCAACGACAGGGATTAGCTACGGGCAGTACTTC. This gives the protein CASSPTTGISYGQYF. The chain uses TRBV7-9 and TRBJ2-4, with TRBD1 matching 7 bases. V dropped 5 bases and J dropped 13; count of bases not matched to a gene: 17. Germline V gene lookup returns CDR1 SEHNR and CDR2 FQNEAQ (reference sequence). The CDR3 is made up of 15 amino acids.

The CDR3 DNA is TGCAGTGCTCCGGACAGAGCCTACGAGCAGTACTTC. Its protein is CSAPDRAYEQYF. The V and J genes are TRBV20-1 and TRBJ2-7; weak D call: TRBD1 (6 bases). V was cut by 5 bases and J by 2 bases, with 10 bases left in between. Germline assignment: CDR1 DFQATT and CDR2 SNEGSKA (reference sequence). The CDR3 totals 12 residues.

V is TRBV6-1 and J is TRBJ1-6; D not certain. CDR1 is MNHNS and CDR2 is SASEGT in the germline V gene. The CDR3 contains 15 residues. The V and J ends lost 4 bases and 5 bases respectively, with 12 bases between them. The CDR3 bases are TGTGCCAGCAGTGCCGGGTTCCCAGATAATTCACCCCTCCACTTT. It is translated as CASSAGFPDNSPLHF.

The rearrangement joins TRBV12-3 or TRBV12-4 to TRBJ1-2; D possibly corresponds to TRBD1 (6 bases). CDR3 length equals 10 residues. Deletions cut 5 bases from V and 12 bases from J, with 10 bases between. CDR3 loop: CASSQNRDTF. The CDR3 DNA is TGTGCCAGCAGTCAAAACAGGGACACCTTC.

V gene TRBV3-1 combines with J gene TRBJ2-4, with TRBD2 as a possible D gene (5 bases). The last part of the DNA fits TRBJ2-7 better; the J call may be wrong. CDR1 and CDR2 (germline): LGHDT, YNNKEL (reference sequence). The length of the CDR3 is 13 residues. CDR3 sequence reads: CASSQVPEAEQYF. The CDR3 region has the DNA TGTGCCAGCAGCCAAGTTCCGGAGGCCGAGCAGTACTTC.

This clonotype was observed a handful of times. The V gene is TRBV7-2, the J gene TRBJ2-5; 12 nucleotides line up with TRBD2. The J call may not be correct, given that the DNA end is closer to TRBJ2-7. This CDR3 is 14 amino acids long. CDR1 and CDR2 from the germline V gene are SGHTA and FQGNSA. The CDR3 here is CASSTRLAGDEQYF. DNA for the CDR3: TGTGCCAGCAGCACACGACTAGCGGGAGACGAGCAGTACTTC.

This clonotype was detected only a few times. The V call is TRBV20-1, the J call TRBJ2-1; D remains unclear. CDR3 length: 12 residues. Trimming left V 2 bases short and J 8 bases short, with 10 bases between. Germline V gene data show CDR1 as DFQATT and CDR2 as SNEGSKA (reference sequence). CDR3 in amino acids: CSARSLVDEQFF. CDR3 nucleotide sequence: TGCAGTGCTAGATCGCTAGTAGATGAGCAGTTCTTC.

This clonotype was picked up a small number of times. V is TRBV5-1 and J is TRBJ1-2, with TRBD1 matching over 8 bases. The CDR3 has 13 amino acids. From germline, CDR1 is SGHRS and CDR2 YFSETQ. The J segment lost 11 bases and the V segment lost 5 bases, leaving 11 bases of the junction unmatched. The CDR3 coding sequence is TGCGCCAGCAGACAGACAGGGGTTGCGGAGTACACCTTC. It codes for CASRQTGVAEYTF.

The CDR3 here is CATSRDLGDTQYF. In DNA, the CDR3 is TGTGCCACCAGCAGAGATCTAGGAGATACGCAGTATTTT. The chain recombines TRBV15 with TRBJ2-3, with D unresolved. The germline V gene encodes CDR1 LNHNV and CDR2 YYDKDF (reference sequence). This CDR3 region has 13 residues. V was pared by 0 bases and J by 5 bases, with 6 bases between.

The V and J genes are TRBV7-2 and TRBJ2-1, with TRBD2 matching over 11 bases. The CDR3 covers 18 residues. J lost 7 bases, V lost 1 base, and 12 bases had no gene match. From germline, CDR1 is SGHTA and CDR2 FQGNSA. The CDR3 here is CASSLVASGGTISNEQFF. The DNA of the CDR3 is TGTGCCAGCAGCTTAGTAGCTAGCGGGGGGACCATTTCTAATGAGCAGTTCTTC. Complete variable domain (other parts from reference TRBV7-2 and TRBJ2-1): GAGVSQSPSNKVTEKGKDVELRCDPISGHTALYWYRQSLGQGLEFLIYFQGNSAPDKSGLPSDRFSAERTGGSVSTLTIQRTQQEDSAVYLCASSLVASGGTISNEQFFGPGTRLTVL.

This chain uses TRBV11-2 with TRBJ1-3; tentatively, D is TRBD1 (5 bases). V was trimmed by 5 bases and J by 0 bases, leaving 23 bases between them. The CDR3 spans 19 residues. Germline assignment: CDR1 SGHAT and CDR2 FQNNGV. The CDR3 spells CASSVGRGRKTHSGNTIYF. CDR3 DNA sequence: TGTGCCAGCAGCGTTGGGAGGGGACGGAAAACCCACTCTGGAAACACCATATATTTT.

The chain has TRBV18 and TRBJ1-5, with 9 bases fitting TRBD1. The CDR3 runs to 17 residues. Losses at the gene ends were 4 bases for V and 0 bases for J; bases not matched to a gene: 7. The germline V gene encodes CDR1 KGHSH and CDR2 LQKENI. The CDR3 sequence: CASSQETGGDSNQPQHF. The CDR3 region has the DNA TGTGCCAGCTCACAGGAGACAGGGGGTGATAGCAATCAGCCCCAGCATTTT.

V is TRBV20-1 and J is TRBJ2-7; 7 bases agree with TRBD1. With the DNA end fitting TRBJ2-5 better, the J assignment may be wrong. CDR1 and CDR2 (germline): DFQATT, SNEGSKA (reference sequence). The CDR3 consists of 13 residues. The CDR3 DNA follows: TGCAGTGCTAGAGGGGACAGAGGAGAGACCCAGTACTTC. Translated: CSARGDRGETQYF.

The chain couples TRBV7-2 to TRBJ2-7; D is tentatively TRBD1 or TRBD2 (5 bases each). V gave up 8 bases and J gave up 0 bases, with 20 bases separating them. The CDR3 covers 16 residues. Germline lookup yields CDR1 SGHTA and CDR2 FQGNSA. The CDR3 sequence is CASSYRPGTSSYEQYF. The CDR3 region has the DNA TGTGCCAGCTCCTACCGACCGGGGACGAGCTCCTACGAGCAGTACTTC.

This chain uses TRBV7-9 with TRBJ2-3, with 9 bases fitting TRBD2. The CDR3 is 15 residues long. V trimming: 7 bases; J trimming: 2 bases; junction bases outside the gene matches: 7. CDR1 and CDR2 (germline): SEHNR, FQNEAQ (reference sequence). CDR3 sequence reads: CASTVAGEATDTQYF. Written as DNA, the CDR3 is TGTGCCAGCACAGTAGCGGGAGAGGCCACAGATACGCAGTATTTT.

The J gene is TRBJ2-1, the V gene TRBV2; 9 nucleotides align to TRBD2. With the DNA end fitting TRBJ2-7 better, the J assignment may be wrong. CDR3 length equals 12 residues. Germline V gene lookup returns CDR1 SNHLY and CDR2 FYNNEI. In DNA, the CDR3 is TGTGCCAGCACTAGCGGGGTAGGAGAGCAGTACTTC. Its translation: CASTSGVGEQYF.

This chain links TRBV10-3 with TRBJ2-7, with 7 bases identical to TRBD2. The CDR3 consists of 14 residues. Germline V gene lookup returns CDR1 ENHRY and CDR2 SYGVKD. Trimming took 6 bases from V and 0 from J; bases not matched to a gene: 5. The CDR3 spells CAISGRDYSYEQYF. DNA of the CDR3: TGTGCCATCAGCGGCCGGGACTACTCCTACGAGCAGTACTTC.